The sequence of this T cell receptor (beta chain) was determined in a study of T-cell memory formation after mild COVID-19 (dated by TCRdb to the early 2020s). Some background on the complete study: Most TCR sequence clusters were specific to one of the two donors. Longitudinal TCRalpha and TCRbeta repertoire sequencing tracked T-cell clones expanding and contracting after mild COVID-19 in two donors. Two young, previously healthy adult volunteers, one female and one male, were included in the cohort.

For sequencing, an Illumina NovaSeq 6000 was employed. Using 5'RACE with constant-segment primers, TCRalpha and TCRbeta cDNA libraries were constructed, with sample barcodes and unique molecular identifiers added in the process. Trizol reagent was used to extract RNA from every sample. Library amplification was performed in two PCR steps, and a second sample barcode and Illumina TruSeq adapters were introduced in the second step. The libraries were sequenced on an Illumina NovaSeq using 2 x 150 bp paired-end reads. As for the original processing: Reads were demultiplexed and collapsed into UMI-guided consensus sequences with migec v1.2.7. Using mixcr v2.1.11, the UMI consensuses were aligned to TRA and TRB V and J templates and assembled into clonotypes. A clonotype was counted as expanded or contracted only if both edgeR and NoisET called the change significant, with noise models trained on biological replicates. For edgeR calls, a false discovery rate-adjusted p below 0.01 and a log2 fold-change threshold of 1 were applied. As an exploratory analysis of dynamics, max-normalized trajectories of the 1000 most abundant clonotypes were examined with PCA combined with hierarchical clustering. Separately sequenced CD4+ and CD8+ repertoires were used to assign a CD4 or CD8 phenotype to each responding clone. TCRdb passed the public sequencing reads through fastp at Q25 and MiXCR, retaining productive beta sequences. Rows with one shared CDR3 protein collapse into an entry with the most common genes and DNA. These V and J calls derive from TCRdb rather than the authors' analysis. This sample comprises about 560,000 distinct CDR3 sequences, 15% to 20% of them detected only once. The ten largest clones represent about 8.1% of the sample.

Ficoll-Paque density gradient centrifugation was used to isolate PBMCs. The cysteine opens and the phenylalanine closes a CDR3 of 15 amino acids. The kept DNA is CDR3 alone, 45 bases in frame from the first base. Per the germline V gene, SGHAT is the CDR1 and FQNNGV is the CDR2. V was cut back by 1 base and J by 7 bases, leaving a gap of 14 bases between them. Results the study describes overall, beyond this receptor: Clones contracting from day 15 to 85 had balanced CD4/CD8 phenotypes, while a second wave expanding from day 15 to 37 was biased towards CD4+. The detection of some responding clones in pre-infection memory suggests that pre-existing cross-reactive memory T cells joined the SARS-CoV-2 response. SARS-CoV-2 specificity was not confirmed for the second-wave clones peaking on day 37. Only a couple of mild cases were covered by the study, and larger cohorts that include severe cases with pre-infection samples were considered necessary. Contracting CD4+ clones were located mainly in the CM and EM memory subsets, whereas CD8+ clones were found to be enriched in EMRA.

On this clonotype: Its antigen remains unidentified. One base away there is no much larger clone; base qualities are not given.

This chain joins TRBV11-2 to TRBJ2-4, with the D call perhaps TRBD1 or TRBD2, each one matching 5 bases. This sequence originates from an adult woman who had mild COVID-19 (a few samples of this study predate the infection). The sample titles of this study are shuffled in the database, so cell type and time point are left out; the donor was told from shared clones. Sequencing was done on a sample of PBMCs or a T cell subset sorted from them (not recorded which). The CDR3 protein is CASSLVWGTGNIQYF. The nucleotide sequence reads as follows: TGTGCCAGCAGCTTAGTATGGGGGACGGGGAACATTCAGTACTTC.